The 28 T cell receptor beta chains reported below all come from one sample, sequenced in a study of cytomegalovirus exposure and HLA in healthy donors. PCR used 60 Vbeta primers and 13 Jbeta primers. Generated by immunoSEQ multiplex PCR, the TCRdb table keeps only in-frame clones and is missing some. Of around 150,000 clones listed, 60% to 75% are singletons. The sequenced sample was PBMCs. These receptors came from a woman in her forties or fifties in good health and CMV-seropositive.

This clone was seen only a few times. The chain uses TRBV7-3 and TRBJ2-1; 7 bases are a match to TRBD2. Losses at the gene ends were 1 base for V and 9 bases for J; bases not matched to a gene: 12. Germline V gene lookup returns CDR1 SGHTA and CDR2 FQGTGA. The CDR3 is made up of 16 amino acids. CDR3 DNA: TGTGCCAGCAGCTTAATCGGGACTACCCGCACCCCTGAGCAGTTCTTC. Residues: CASSLIGTTRTPEQFF. Combining the CDR3 with reference TRBV7-3 and TRBJ2-1 gives the whole variable domain GAGVSQTPSNKVTEKGKYVELRCDPISGHTALYWYRQSLGQGPEFLIYFQGTGAADDSGLPNDRFFAVRPEGSVSTLKIQRTERGDSAVYLCASSLIGTTRTPEQFFGPGTRLTVL.

The chain employs TRBV5-1 and TRBJ2-1, with TRBD2 matching over 12 bases. Trimming removed 5 bases from V and 0 bases from J; junction bases left unmatched: 6. This CDR3 has 17 amino acids. Germline CDR1 is SGHRS and CDR2 is YFSETQ. For the CDR3, the DNA is TGCGCCAGCAGTCAACTAGCGGGGGGAAGCTCCTACAATGAGCAGTTCTTC. It codes for CASSQLAGGSSYNEQFF.

The V and J genes are TRBV11-2 and TRBJ1-1; D perhaps matches TRBD1 (5 bases). The germline V gene encodes CDR1 SGHAT and CDR2 FQNNGV. The CDR3 loop spans 16 amino acids. V was pared by 5 bases and J by 0 bases, with 16 bases between. The CDR3 DNA reads TGTGCCAGCAGCCGAGACTCAGACAGAATGAACACTGAAGCTTTCTTT. Residues: CASSRDSDRMNTEAFF.

J is TRBJ1-6 and V is TRBV4-1; 9 nucleotides agree with TRBD1. Trimming cost V 5 bases and J 5 bases; bases outside gene matches: 4. The CDR3 contains 15 residues. Germline V lookup: CDR1 MGHRA, CDR2 YSYEKL. The CDR3 sequence is CASSKGQGNNSPLHF. DNA of the CDR3: TGCGCCAGCAGCAAAGGACAGGGGAATAATTCACCCCTCCACTTT.

The J gene is TRBJ1-1, the V gene TRBV15; D is ambiguous. V lost 4 bases and J lost 1, with 7 bases in between. The germline V gene encodes CDR1 LNHNV and CDR2 YYDKDF (reference sequence). The CDR3 extends over 13 amino acids. The CDR3 bases are TGTGCCACCAGCATAACGCGGAACACTGAAGCTTTCTTT. Translating it yields CATSITRNTEAFF.

The chain links TRBV15 to TRBJ2-7; D may be TRBD1 (5 bases). This CDR3 contains 14 residues. Germline V gives CDR1 LNHNV, CDR2 YYDKDF (reference sequence). The ends were cut back, 0 bases at V and 5 bases at J, with 11 bases in the middle. CDR3 sequence reads: CATSRDRDRHEQYF. The CDR3 DNA sequence: TGTGCCACCAGCAGAGACAGGGATCGCCACGAGCAGTACTTC.

This clone was observed a single time. The CDR3 DNA follows: TGTGCCAGCAGTGAATATGAGAGCTCTGGAAACACCATATATTTT. As protein: CASSEYESSGNTIYF. The chain couples TRBV6-1 to TRBJ1-3, with D hard to call. Per germline, CDR1 MNHNS and CDR2 SASEGT. The CDR3 runs 15 residues. Trimming shortened V by 2 bases and J by 0 bases, and 8 bases separated the two germline ends.

The chain combines TRBV30 with TRBJ2-7; weak D call: TRBD1 (5 bases). Trimming took 4 bases from V and 2 from J, leaving 18 bases between them. CDR3 length equals 15 residues. Germline assignment: CDR1 GTSNPN and CDR2 SVGIG (reference sequence). CDR3 amino acids: CAWTRKGVAAYEQYF. The DNA for the CDR3 is TGTGCCTGGACCCGAAAAGGGGTAGCCGCCTACGAGCAGTACTTC.

The chain links TRBV10-2 to TRBJ2-3, with 7 bases that match TRBD1. V was clipped by 6 bases and J by 0 bases; unmatched bases: 6. The CDR3 is 15 amino acids. The germline gives CDR1 WSHSY, CDR2 SAAADI. CDR3 DNA: TGCGCCAGCAGGACAGGGCCTACTAGCACAGATACGCAGTATTTT. Translating it yields CASRTGPTSTDTQYF.

V usage is TRBV1 and J usage is TRBJ1-2. TRBV1 is recorded as a pseudogene. The CDR3 spans 10 residues. The chain's CDR3 is CTSSSYGYTF. CDR3 nucleotide sequence: TGCACCAGCTCGAGTTATGGCTACACCTTC.

The rearrangement joins TRBV6-6 to TRBJ2-5; 8 nucleotides line up with TRBD2. Germline CDR1 is MNHNY and CDR2 is SVGAGI (reference sequence). The CDR3 totals 15 residues. V was clipped by 2 bases and J by 2 bases; unmatched bases: 4. The CDR3 coding sequence is TGTGCCAGCAGTTACGACGGGACTAGTCAAGAGACCCAGTACTTC. It is translated as CASSYDGTSQETQYF.

V gene TRBV4-1 combines with J gene TRBJ1-2, with D tentatively TRBD1 (6 bases). The V end was cut by 0 bases, the J end by 3 bases, with 17 bases between. The germline V gene encodes CDR1 MGHRA and CDR2 YSYEKL. The CDR3 is 17 amino acids. The CDR3, as DNA: TGCGCCAGCAGCCAAGAACCAGGGGACGTGGGGGACTATGGCTACACCTTC. It codes for CASSQEPGDVGDYGYTF.

The gene calls are TRBV30 and TRBJ1-5; D remains ambiguous. The V gene's germline CDR1 is GTSNPN and CDR2 SVGIG (reference sequence). V was clipped by 4 bases and J by 9 bases, with 10 bases between them. The CDR3 runs 11 residues. CDR3 amino acids: CAWIAQRPQHF. CDR3 nucleotide sequence: TGTGCCTGGATAGCGCAAAGGCCCCAGCATTTT.

V usage is TRBV30 and J usage is TRBJ2-1; 12 nucleotides line up with TRBD2. Germline V gene data show CDR1 as GTSNPN and CDR2 as SVGIG (reference sequence). The V gene end was trimmed by 2 bases and the J gene end by 2 bases; junction bases not matched to a gene: 4. The CDR3 is 16 residues long. In DNA, the CDR3 is TGTGCCTGGAGTTTACCTAGCGGGGGGGCCTACAATGAGCAGTTCTTC. It yields the protein CAWSLPSGGAYNEQFF.

The CDR3 nucleotides are TGCGCCAGCAGCTTTAACAGGGACACCGGGGAGCTGTTTTTT. Residues: CASSFNRDTGELFF. This sequence joins TRBV5-1 and TRBJ2-2; D perhaps matches TRBD1 (6 bases). From germline, CDR1 is SGHRS and CDR2 YFSETQ. Trimming took 2 bases from V and 3 from J, leaving 8 bases between them. This CDR3 comprises 14 residues.

This clone was detected only a few times. The J gene is TRBJ2-3, the V gene TRBV29-1; D unresolved. CDR1 is SQVTM and CDR2 is ANQGSEA in the germline V gene. V lost 5 bases and J 2 bases, leaving 11 bases between the germline ends. There are 13 residues in the CDR3. The CDR3 region has the DNA TGCAGCGTTTCCGACGGGTTCACAGATACGCAGTATTTT. Translating gives CSVSDGFTDTQYF.

The CDR3 here is CASSSLGGTSADTQYF. The CDR3 nucleotides are TGCGCCAGCAGCTCCCTGGGAGGGACTAGCGCGGATACGCAGTATTTT. V and J are TRBV5-1 and TRBJ2-3, with 10 bases aligning to TRBD2. Losses at the gene ends were 3 bases for V and 6 bases for J; bases not matched to a gene: 10. CDR3 length equals 16 residues. Germline V lookup: CDR1 SGHRS, CDR2 YFSETQ.

This rearrangement joins TRBV5-1 to TRBJ2-2; TRBD2 matches at 10 bases. CDR3 length: 18 residues. Germline V gene lookup returns CDR1 SGHRS and CDR2 YFSETQ. The V and J ends lost 0 bases and 5 bases, in that order; junction bases with no gene match: 10. As DNA, the CDR3 is TGCGCCAGCAGCTTGGGGTCTAGCGGGAGACTGGGGACCGGGGAGCTGTTTTTT. It encodes CASSLGSSGRLGTGELFF.

This clone was seen a handful of times. CDR3 region: CASSQAGKNTEAFF. In DNA form, the CDR3 reads TGTGCCAGCAGCCAAGCGGGGAAGAACACTGAAGCTTTCTTT. V gene TRBV4-2 combines with J gene TRBJ1-1; no clear D. The V end lost 1 base, the J end lost 1 base, and 7 bases lay between the germline ends. Germline lookup yields CDR1 LGHNA and CDR2 YNFKEQ. The CDR3 loop spans 14 amino acids.

V gene TRBV6-4 combines with J gene TRBJ2-7, with TRBD1 as a possible D gene (7 bases). V was clipped by 4 bases and J by 9 bases, with 25 bases between them. Per germline, CDR1 MRHNA and CDR2 SNTAGT. The CDR3 is 16 amino acids. The DNA for the CDR3 is TGTGCCAGCAGTGCGCACGACCGGGACAGTTCCGGGGGGCAGTACTTC. It specifies CASSAHDRDSSGGQYF.

This clone was picked up one time. The chain has TRBV29-1 and TRBJ1-1, with D possibly TRBD1 on 6 matching bases. The CDR3 covers 13 residues. Germline V CDR1 and CDR2: SQVTM, ANQGSEA. Trimming took off 4 bases at V and 7 bases at J, with 16 bases between the two ends. The chain's CDR3 is CSVGPSGVDEAFF. The DNA for the CDR3 is TGCAGCGTTGGCCCCTCAGGGGTAGATGAAGCTTTCTTT.

V and J are TRBV5-5 and TRBJ1-5; TRBD1 matches 8 bases. V shed 5 bases, J shed 0 bases, and the junction held 10 bases outside the gene matches. This CDR3 is built from 17 residues. Germline CDR1 SGHKS, CDR2 YYEKEE (reference sequence). The CDR3 spells CASRLGDRFGSNQPQHF. For the CDR3, the DNA is TGTGCCAGCAGGCTGGGGGACAGGTTCGGTAGCAATCAGCCCCAGCATTTT.

CDR3 in DNA: TGTGCCAGCAGCTTAAACCCAGAGGTCGGGGAGCTGTTTTTT. It is translated as CASSLNPEVGELFF. The chain is built from TRBV11-2 and TRBJ2-2; unclear D gene. Germline V lookup: CDR1 SGHAT, CDR2 FQNNGV. The CDR3 runs to 14 residues. V lost 2 bases, J lost 7 bases, and 11 bases lay in between.

V is TRBV7-3 and J is TRBJ2-3; 8 bases are shared with TRBD1. The CDR3 runs 15 residues. The V and J ends lost 6 bases and 4 bases, in that order; junction bases with no gene match: 9. Germline V gene sequence: CDR1 SGHTA, CDR2 FQGTGA. CDR3 nucleotides: TGTGCCAGCAGTCTATTGGGACAGGCCGCAGATACGCAGTATTTT. It codes for CASSLLGQAADTQYF.

The chain recombines TRBV5-4 with TRBJ1-1; 7 bases are a match to TRBD1. This CDR3 contains 15 residues. Per germline, CDR1 SGHNT and CDR2 YYREEE (reference sequence). Losses at the gene ends were 4 bases for V and 3 bases for J; bases not matched to a gene: 9. The CDR3 is CASSPRGQWDTEAFF. CDR3 sequence (DNA): TGTGCCAGCAGCCCGAGGGGACAGTGGGACACTGAAGCTTTCTTT.

This clone has a handful of counts. The rearrangement joins TRBV6-5 to TRBJ2-1, with D unclear. The CDR3 length is 11 residues. Germline lookup yields CDR1 MNHEY and CDR2 SVGAGI. V was shortened by 3 bases and J by 10 bases, with 7 bases between the two germline ends. The CDR3 DNA reads as TGTGCCAGCAGTTATCTGACAGAGCAGTTCTTC. Its protein product is CASSYLTEQFF.

In nucleotides, the CDR3 is TGTGCCATCAGTGACCCGGACAGGGGAACTGAAGCTTTCTTT. It is translated as CAISDPDRGTEAFF. The genes are TRBV10-3 and TRBJ1-1, with TRBD1 matching 9 bases. CDR1 ENHRY and CDR2 SYGVKD come from the germline V gene. CDR3 size: 14 residues. The ends lost 3 bases at V and 5 bases at J; junction bases unmatched: 4.

The chain combines TRBV5-1 with TRBJ2-7, with 9 bases matching TRBD1. Trimming cost V 3 bases and J 3 bases; bases outside gene matches: 4. The V gene's germline CDR1 is SGHRS and CDR2 YFSETQ. The CDR3 consists of 14 residues. The CDR3 spells CASSSPGQGYEQYF. The CDR3 DNA reads as TGCGCCAGCAGCTCACCGGGACAGGGCTACGAGCAGTACTTC.